Listed here are 21 T cell receptor beta chains from one sample, sequenced in a study of blood T cells in healthy people across ages (dated by TCRdb to the mid-2010s). Library method: 5' RACE. The run used an Illumina HiSeq 2500. A second PCR of about 6 to 12 cycles was performed with a sample-barcoded 5' primer and a J-beta primer mix. In-frame beta chains were kept once TCRdb had trimmed the public reads at Q25 with fastp and called clones with MiXCR. Entries are consolidated by CDR3 protein sequence, retaining the most common genes and DNA. A total of approximately 940,000 distinct CDR3 sequences appear in this sample, 48% of them only once. The top ten hold around 15% of the sample. Sequencing was carried out using blood. The receptors shown here come from a man aged 25 to 40 in good health.

The chain links TRBV7-9 to TRBJ2-3, with 9 bases identical to TRBD1. Germline V gives CDR1 SEHNR, CDR2 FQNEAQ (reference sequence). The CDR3 is made up of 16 amino acids. With V trimmed by 2 bases and J by 3 bases, 6 bases remained unmatched. In nucleotides, the CDR3 is TGTGCCAGCAGCTTAACAGGGACAGGGCGTACAGATACGCAGTATTTT. Protein sequence: CASSLTGTGRTDTQYF.

The V gene is TRBV5-1, the J gene TRBJ2-1, with D possibly being TRBD2 (5 bases). The CDR3 has 16 amino acids. V shed 0 bases and J shed 3 bases, with 13 bases lying between them. Looked up from germline, CDR1 is SGHRS and CDR2 is YFSETQ. The CDR3 coding sequence is TGCGCCAGCAGCTTGGACACGGGCGGGCGCTACAATGAGCAGTTCTTC. As protein: CASSLDTGGRYNEQFF.

This clonotype showed up just a few times. The genes are TRBV7-2 and TRBJ2-3; D perhaps matches TRBD1 (6 bases). Germline CDR1 and CDR2: SGHTA and FQGNSA. Trimming removed 0 bases from V and 2 bases from J, with 12 bases in between. The CDR3 is made up of 16 amino acids. In DNA, the CDR3 is TGTGCCAGCAGCTTAGCGCCCAGGGGAGTCACAGATACGCAGTATTTT. Amino acid sequence: CASSLAPRGVTDTQYF.

The V gene is TRBV5-1, the J gene TRBJ2-1, with D possibly matching TRBD2 (5 bases). The ends were cut back, 4 bases at V and 5 bases at J, with 10 bases in the middle. Germline loops: CDR1 SGHRS, CDR2 YFSETQ. The CDR3 consists of 13 residues. The CDR3 protein is CASSVDFHNEQFF. CDR3 DNA: TGCGCCAGCAGCGTGGACTTCCACAATGAGCAGTTCTTC. Full variable domain (outside the CDR3, taken from reference TRBV5-1 and TRBJ2-1): KAGVTQTPRYLIKTRGQQVTLSCSPISGHRSVSWYQQTPGQGLQFLFEYFSETQRNKGNFPGRFSGRQFSNSRSEMNVSTLELGDSALYLCASSVDFHNEQFFGPGTRLTVL.

V is TRBV6-2 or TRBV6-3 and J is TRBJ2-5, with D perhaps TRBD2 (6 bases). The CDR3 length is 17 residues. Germline loops: CDR1 MNHEY, CDR2 SVGEGT. The V and J ends lost 0 bases and 3 bases respectively, with 17 bases between them. The CDR3 is CASSYSPGLEVKETQYF. DNA of the CDR3: TGTGCCAGCAGTTACTCCCCGGGACTGGAGGTCAAAGAGACCCAGTACTTC.

The genes are TRBV29-1 and TRBJ2-7, with 9 bases aligning to TRBD1. V dropped 4 bases and J dropped 6; count of bases not matched to a gene: 10. The CDR3 has 14 amino acids. CDR1 is SQVTM, CDR2 ANQGSEA, per germline. The CDR3 loop reads CSVGSGTGFREQYF. In nucleotides, the CDR3 is TGCAGCGTTGGTTCCGGGACAGGGTTTCGCGAGCAGTACTTC.

This clonotype has ten or more counts. J is TRBJ1-2 and V is TRBV25-1; D gene ambiguous. There are 16 residues in the CDR3. The germline gives CDR1 MGHDK, CDR2 SYGVNS. The germline V and J ends were trimmed by 5 bases and 3 bases, with 19 bases remaining between them. DNA for the CDR3: TGTGCCAGCAGTAACTCAGACTCGCCTGGGGACTATGGCTACACCTTC. As protein: CASSNSDSPGDYGYTF.

This clonotype came up many times. V and J are TRBV6-6 and TRBJ2-7; the D gene is possibly TRBD2 (6 bases). There are 15 residues in the CDR3. V was trimmed by 6 bases and J by 0 bases, leaving 15 bases between them. CDR1 MNHNY and CDR2 SVGAGI come from the germline V gene (reference sequence). CDR3 DNA: TGTGCCAGCAGGGACCCCGCGGGAAACTCCTACGAGCAGTACTTC. Translating it yields CASRDPAGNSYEQYF.

The chain combines TRBV5-1 with TRBJ1-6; TRBD1 agrees at 7 bases. The germline V gene has CDR1 SGHRS and CDR2 YFSETQ. V lost 0 bases to trimming and J lost 6 bases; unmatched junction nucleotides: 3. The CDR3 runs to 15 residues. The CDR3 region is CASSLVEGANSPLHF. Written as DNA, the CDR3 is TGCGCCAGCAGCTTGGTCGAGGGGGCTAATTCACCCCTCCACTTT.

This clonotype was counted only a few times. In nucleotides, the CDR3 is TGTGCCAGCAGAAAAGGGGCGGTAGCGGTTACAGATACGCAGTATTTT. Its translation: CASRKGAVAVTDTQYF. The genes are TRBV4-2 and TRBJ2-3, with a possible D match to TRBD2 (6 bases). This CDR3 spans 16 amino acids. Looked up from germline, CDR1 is LGHNA and CDR2 is YNFKEQ. V was shortened by 6 bases and J by 3 bases, with 19 bases between the two germline ends.

This clonotype was recorded a few times. CDR3 sequence: CSALNRGRGNQPQHF. The CDR3 DNA reads as TGCAGTGCCCTTAATCGGGGGAGAGGCAATCAGCCCCAGCATTTT. The chain has TRBV20-1 and TRBJ1-5; possible D gene TRBD1, 5 bases. Trimming removed 6 bases from V and 2 bases from J, with 17 bases in between. The length of the CDR3 is 15 residues. The germline V gene encodes CDR1 DFQATT and CDR2 SNEGSKA (reference sequence).

This clonotype has more than one count but fewer than ten. The chain uses TRBV3-1 and TRBJ2-1; TRBD1 might be the D (6 bases). The CDR3 loop spans 15 amino acids. Per germline, CDR1 LGHDT and CDR2 YNNKEL (reference sequence). With 5 bases removed from V and 7 bases from J, the gap between germline ends came to 18 bases. DNA for the CDR3: TGTGCCAGCAGCATGACAGGAACGGTGGAAAATGAGCAGTTCTTC. Translating gives CASSMTGTVENEQFF.

The rearrangement joins TRBV7-3 to TRBJ2-1, with TRBD2 as a possible D gene (6 bases). Germline V CDR1 and CDR2: SGHTA, FQGTGA. The CDR3 loop spans 14 amino acids. Trimming took 5 bases from V and 6 from J, leaving 14 bases between them. CDR3 loop: CASSPPGGGNEQFF. For the CDR3, the DNA is TGTGCCAGCAGCCCACCTGGGGGAGGCAATGAGCAGTTCTTC.

The gene calls are TRBV10-3 and TRBJ1-1; a weak D match, TRBD1 (5 bases). This CDR3 is 13 amino acids long. Germline CDR1 and CDR2: ENHRY and SYGVKD. The V end lost 10 bases, the J end lost 0 bases, and 12 bases lay between the germline ends. CDR3 protein: CATRQSLNTEAFF. CDR3 DNA: TGTGCCACCCGACAGAGTCTGAACACTGAAGCTTTCTTT.

The V and J genes are TRBV6-2 or TRBV6-3 and TRBJ1-2; 7 bases match TRBD1. Losses at the gene ends were 10 bases for V and 7 bases for J; bases not matched to a gene: 12. The CDR3 loop spans 13 amino acids. Germline CDR1 is MNHEY and CDR2 is SVGEGT. In DNA form, the CDR3 reads TGTGCCATAAGACAGGGAAAGTTCGGTGGCTACACCTTC. Protein sequence: CAIRQGKFGGYTF.

This clonotype was counted between two and nine times. This chain joins TRBV4-1 and TRBJ2-1; TRBD2 aligns across 10 bases. Germline CDR1 and CDR2: MGHRA and YSYEKL. This CDR3 contains 17 residues. Trimming took 3 bases from V and 0 from J; bases not matched to a gene: 5. The CDR3 DNA is TGCGCCAGCAGCCAGATAGCGGGGGGTTTCTCCTACAATGAGCAGTTCTTC. It translates to CASSQIAGGFSYNEQFF.

This clonotype turned up a few times. The rearrangement joins TRBV3-1 to TRBJ2-7; D remains unclear. V lost 0 bases and J lost 0, with 12 bases in between. This CDR3 is 16 amino acids long. Germline V gene data show CDR1 as LGHDT and CDR2 as YNNKEL (reference sequence). CDR3 DNA: TGTGCCAGCAGCCAAGATTGGGGTTCTAGCTCCTACGAGCAGTACTTC. Its translation: CASSQDWGSSSYEQYF.

The chain employs TRBV19 and TRBJ1-1; D remains ambiguous. Germline-derived CDR1 and CDR2 are LNHDA and SQIVND (reference sequence). The CDR3 runs to 14 residues. The V end was cut by 6 bases, the J end by 1 base, with 12 bases between. This CDR3 reads CASRNGRSNTEAFF. The DNA for the CDR3 is TGTGCCAGTAGGAACGGCCGATCGAACACTGAAGCTTTCTTT.

There are many counts of this clonotype. This chain links TRBV28 with TRBJ1-2, with D maybe TRBD1 (5 bases). This CDR3 region has 12 residues. Trimming shortened V by 8 bases and J by 6 bases, and 13 bases separated the two germline ends. The germline gives CDR1 MDHEN, CDR2 SYDVKM. The DNA of the CDR3 is TGTGCCAGCCTTGGCCTGGGGGATGGCTACACCTTC. Amino acids: CASLGLGDGYTF.

About this clonotype itself: The germline gene is not matched at one end of the junction; a read error may be the cause. V is TRBV25-1 and J is TRBJ1-2, with 8 bases that match TRBD1. CDR3 length: 13 residues. Germline V CDR1 and CDR2: MGHDK, SYGVNS. CDR3 region: CTSNRQGTYGYTF. CDR3 in DNA: TGTACCAGCAACCGACAGGGGACGTATGGCTACACCTTC.

This clonotype appeared a few times. The rearrangement links TRBV7-2 to TRBJ2-1; 8 nucleotides align to TRBD2. Germline loops: CDR1 SGHTA, CDR2 FQGNSA. The ends lost 2 bases at V and 6 bases at J; junction bases unmatched: 6. The CDR3 spans 15 residues. DNA of the CDR3: TGTGCCAGCAGCTTATATAGCGGGGTCGGCAATGAGCAGTTCTTC. It specifies CASSLYSGVGNEQFF.